The rows below give T cell receptor beta chains drawn from one sample of a study of Ad26.COV2.S vaccination and SARS-CoV-2 variants. The method was immunoSEQ multiplex PCR; TCRdb's version includes in-frame clones alone and lacks a portion of them. The profile shows approximately 480,000 clones, about 83% of them singletons. Sequencing used peripheral blood, obtained in a trial of Ad26.COV2.S vaccine versus placebo. These receptors all stem from a person aged 18-60 years who received the Ad26.COV2.S COVID-19 vaccine or a placebo. The CDR3 runs from the conserved cysteine through the conserved F or W. D genes are given only for firm matches. Clone sizes are given selectively: once, few, many, or a class where the clone is expanded.

cdr3_aa,cdr3_nt,clone_size,d_call,j_call,cdr3_length,v_call
CASSLPTQTGSGNTIYF,TGTGCCAGCAGTTTACCCACCCAGACAGGGTCTGGAAACACCATATATTTT,-,TRBD1,TRBJ1-3,17,TRBV28
CASSRDRASYEQYF,TGTGCCAGCAGCCGGGACAGGGCATCCTACGAGCAGTACTTC,once,TRBD1,TRBJ2-7,14,TRBV6-2/TRBV6-3
CASSPGGLNTEAFF,TGTGCCAGTAGTCCCGGGGGATTGAACACTGAAGCTTTCTTT,-,-,TRBJ1-1,14,TRBV19
CASSQTGGETQYF,TGTGCCAGCAGCCAGACAGGGGGAGAGACCCAGTACTTC,-,TRBD1,TRBJ2-5,13,TRBV12-3/TRBV12-4
CASSLGINTGELFF,TGTGCCAGCAGTTTAGGGATCAACACCGGGGAGCTGTTTTTT,-,-,TRBJ2-2,14,TRBV28
CASSPIGYEQYF,TGTGCCAGCAGCCCCATAGGTTACGAGCAGTACTTC,-,-,TRBJ2-7,12,TRBV12-3/TRBV12-4
CASSRNTGELFF,TGTGCCAGCAGCAGGAACACCGGGGAGCTGTTTTTT,-,-,TRBJ2-2,12,TRBV2
CASRALRDRGAETQYF,TGTGCCAGTAGAGCACTACGGGACAGGGGCGCGGAGACCCAGTACTTC,-,TRBD1,TRBJ2-5,16,TRBV19
CASSEGLAGVAVWETQYF,TGTGCCAGCAGCGAGGGACTAGCGGGAGTGGCGGTGTGGGAGACCCAGTACTTC,-,TRBD2,TRBJ2-5,18,TRBV7-9
CASSWTGLGNQPQHF,TGTGCCAGCAGTTGGACAGGGTTAGGCAATCAGCCCCAGCATTTT,many,TRBD1,TRBJ1-5,15,TRBV27
CASSYSRAGPSNEQFF,TGTGCCAGCAGTTACTCGAGGGCGGGACCCTCCAATGAGCAGTTCTTC,-,-,TRBJ2-1,16,TRBV6-2/TRBV6-3
CASSLEATNEKLFF,TGTGCCAGCAGCTTGGAAGCAACTAATGAAAAACTGTTTTTT,few,-,TRBJ1-4,14,TRBV5-4
CASSGRGFGDTQYF,TGCGCCAGCAGCGGGAGAGGGTTTGGAGATACGCAGTATTTT,-,-,TRBJ2-3,14,TRBV5-1
CASSQLYEAFF,TGTGCCAGCAGCCAGTTATACGAAGCTTTCTTT,-,-,TRBJ1-1,11,TRBV3-1/TRBV3-2
CASRSTGAPEAFF,TGTGCCAGCAGATCCACAGGGGCCCCTGAAGCTTTCTTT,-,TRBD1,TRBJ1-1,13,TRBV28
CASSFGQLEAFF,TGTGCCAGCAGTTTTGGGCAGTTAGAAGCTTTCTTT,once,-,TRBJ1-1,12,TRBV28
CASSPGGASGRYTETQYF,TGTGCCAGCAGCCCCGGGGGGGCTAGCGGGAGGTATACGGAGACCCAGTACTTC,few,TRBD2,TRBJ2-5,18,TRBV11-2
CASAETGLYGYTF,TGTGCCAGCGCAGAAACAGGGCTCTATGGCTACACCTTC,-,-,TRBJ1-2,13,TRBV6-5
CASSPTGTNEKLFF,TGCGCCAGCAGCCCGACAGGGACTAATGAAAAACTGTTTTTT,-,TRBD1,TRBJ1-4,14,TRBV5-1
CASSVDLWASNTGELFF,TGTGCCAGCAGCGTCGATTTGTGGGCTTCGAACACCGGGGAGCTGTTTTTT,-,-,TRBJ2-2,17,TRBV9
CASSQDRGSNQPQHF,TGTGCCAGCAGCCAAGATCGGGGTTCCAATCAGCCCCAGCATTTT,-,-,TRBJ1-5,15,TRBV4-2
CSARDPGGYTF,TGCAGCGCTCGGGACCCGGGAGGCTACACCTTC,-,-,TRBJ1-2,11,TRBV29-1
CSASRQGSYEQYF,TGCAGTGCTAGTCGACAGGGGAGCTACGAGCAGTACTTC,-,TRBD1,TRBJ2-7,13,TRBV20-1
CASSSTPWTSGRFSEETQYF,TGTGCCAGCAGCTCAACTCCCTGGACTAGCGGGAGGTTTAGTGAAGAGACCCAGTACTTC,-,TRBD2,TRBJ2-5,20,TRBV7-6
CAARDRGTEAFF,TGTGCCGCCAGGGATCGGGGCACTGAAGCTTTCTTT,-,-,TRBJ1-1,12,TRBV5-4
CAIAPSGFTGELFF,TGTGCCATCGCGCCCAGTGGTTTCACCGGGGAGCTGTTTTTT,once,-,TRBJ2-2,14,TRBV10-3
CASSLVRSSGANVLTF,TGTGCCAGCAGTTTGGTCCGTAGCTCTGGGGCCAACGTCCTGACTTTC,-,-,TRBJ2-6,16,TRBV28
CASTINAGPSTDTQYF,TGTGCCAGCACCATAAACGCGGGTCCAAGCACAGATACGCAGTATTTT,-,-,TRBJ2-3,16,TRBV2
CANGRQSTNSPLHF,TGTGCGAATGGGAGGCAGTCAACTAATTCACCCCTCCACTTT,-,-,TRBJ1-6,14,TRBV30
CASSRGGLRETQYF,TGTGCCAGCAGTCGAGGGGGACTCCGAGAGACCCAGTACTTC,-,-,TRBJ2-5,14,TRBV2
CASRTGTGRYQPQHF,TGTGCCAGTAGAACTGGGACAGGGAGGTATCAGCCCCAGCATTTT,few,TRBD1,TRBJ1-5,15,TRBV19
CASSLVGAYNSPLHF,TGTGCCAGCAGCTTAGTAGGGGCTTATAATTCACCCCTCCACTTT,-,-,TRBJ1-6,15,TRBV7-8
CASSISRGAEQYF,TGTGCCAGTAGTATAAGTCGAGGCGCCGAGCAGTACTTC,-,-,TRBJ2-7,13,TRBV19
CASTPIGFDEQFF,TGTGCCAGCACCCCGATTGGTTTTGATGAGCAGTTCTTC,once,-,TRBJ2-1,13,TRBV5-6
CASSQAEFPNYEQYF,TGTGCCAGCAGCCAAGCTGAGTTTCCAAATTACGAGCAGTACTTC,-,-,TRBJ2-7,15,TRBV3-1/TRBV3-2
CASSLSRALYEQYF,TGTGCCAGCAGCTTAAGTAGGGCCCTCTACGAGCAGTACTTC,-,-,TRBJ2-7,14,TRBV7-6
CAISAAGQGNQPQHF,TGTGCCATCAGTGCCGCAGGGCAGGGCAATCAGCCCCAGCATTTT,-,-,TRBJ1-5,15,TRBV10-3
CASIGGSGAFF,TGTGCCAGTATCGGAGGCTCTGGAGCTTTCTTT,-,-,TRBJ1-1,11,TRBV19
CASSSQGGFQPQHF,TGTGCCAGCAGCTCCCAGGGGGGTTTTCAGCCCCAGCATTTT,once,TRBD1,TRBJ1-5,14,TRBV7-9
CASSYSRDQPQHF,TGTGCCAGCAGTTACTCTAGGGATCAGCCCCAGCATTTT,-,-,TRBJ1-5,13,TRBV6-5
CASRETTADNEKLFF,TGTGCCAGCAGGGAGACGACAGCGGATAATGAAAAACTGTTTTTT,-,-,TRBJ1-4,15,TRBV7-8
CASSFPSRSPSNTEAFF,TGTGCCAGCAGCTTTCCGTCCAGATCGCCCTCGAACACTGAAGCTTTCTTT,-,-,TRBJ1-1,17,TRBV7-9
CASTPGTSVETQYF,TGTGCCAGCACCCCAGGGACTAGCGTAGAGACCCAGTACTTC,once,TRBD2,TRBJ2-5,14,TRBV6-2/TRBV6-3
CAFLNRVLSYEQYF,TGTGCCTTCTTGAACAGGGTACTCTCCTACGAGCAGTACTTC,-,-,TRBJ2-7,14,TRBV27
CASSSWTGWANQPQHF,TGTGCCAGCAGTTCATGGACAGGGTGGGCCAATCAGCCCCAGCATTTT,-,TRBD1,TRBJ1-5,16,TRBV6-6
CASTQFRGQMGYTF,TGTGCCAGCACTCAATTTAGGGGCCAAATGGGCTACACCTTC,-,-,TRBJ1-2,14,TRBV7-2
CATSDLNRYNEQFF,TGTGCCACCAGTGATTTGAACAGGTACAATGAGCAGTTCTTC,-,-,TRBJ2-1,14,TRBV24-1
CASSQIAGAPYNEQFF,TGTGCCAGCAGCCAAATAGCGGGAGCTCCCTACAATGAGCAGTTCTTC,-,TRBD2,TRBJ2-1,16,TRBV14
CASSQGTGASGANVLTF,TGCGCCAGCAGCCAAGGGACGGGAGCCTCTGGGGCCAACGTCCTGACTTTC,once,-,TRBJ2-6,17,TRBV4-3
CASSLGRRQNTEAFF,TGCGCCAGCAGCCTGGGGCGGAGGCAGAACACTGAAGCTTTCTTT,-,-,TRBJ1-1,15,TRBV5-1
CASRSPGANVLTF,TGTGCCAGCAGGTCCCCCGGGGCCAACGTCCTGACTTTC,-,-,TRBJ2-6,13,TRBV28
CASSSGPTGGGEKLFF,TGCGCCAGCAGCTCAGGCCCGACAGGGGGTGGCGAAAAACTGTTTTTT,-,TRBD1,TRBJ1-4,16,TRBV5-1
CASSFLGVGDTEAFF,TGTGCCAGCAGTTTTTTAGGGGTCGGGGACACTGAAGCTTTCTTT,-,-,TRBJ1-1,15,TRBV27